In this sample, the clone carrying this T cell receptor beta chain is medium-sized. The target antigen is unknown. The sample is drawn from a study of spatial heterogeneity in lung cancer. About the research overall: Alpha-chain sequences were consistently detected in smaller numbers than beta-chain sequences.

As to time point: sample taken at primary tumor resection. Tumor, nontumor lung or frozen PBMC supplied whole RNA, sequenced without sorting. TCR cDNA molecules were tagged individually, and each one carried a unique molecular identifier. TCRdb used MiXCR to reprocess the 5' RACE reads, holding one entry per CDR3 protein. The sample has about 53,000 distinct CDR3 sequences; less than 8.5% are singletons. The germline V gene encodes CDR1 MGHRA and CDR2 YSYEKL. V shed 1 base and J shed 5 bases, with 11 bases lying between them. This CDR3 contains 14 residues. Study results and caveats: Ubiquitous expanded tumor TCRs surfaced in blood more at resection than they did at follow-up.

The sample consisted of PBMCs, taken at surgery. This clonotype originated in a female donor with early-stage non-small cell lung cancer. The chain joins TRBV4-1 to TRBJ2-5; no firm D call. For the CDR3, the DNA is TGCGCCAGCAGCCAAGGGAGTAAGACGGAGACCCAGTACTTC. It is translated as CASSQGSKTETQYF.